This is a list of T cell receptor beta chains from one sample in a study of shared clonotypes between healthy human individuals. Here immunoSEQ multiplex PCR was the method, and the copy in TCRdb shows in-frame clones only, minus some. This table holds approximately 1.5 million clones, roughly 98% found once. Sequencing was performed on naive CD4+ T cells sorted from blood. Receptors originate from a man aged 30 to 45 in good health. The CDR3 runs from the conserved cysteine through the conserved F or W. D genes are given only for firm matches.

TRBJ2-1	-	TRBV11-2	12	TGTGCCAGCAGCTTAGCCTGGGATGAGCAGTTCTTC	CASSLAWDEQFF
TRBJ2-1	-	TRBV7-3	17	TGTGCCAGCAGCCCCCTCGCGAGTCTTTGGAGTTACAATGAGCAGTTCTTC	CASSPLASLWSYNEQFF
TRBJ2-7	TRBD1	TRBV5-5	14	TGTGCCAGCAGCTTACAGGGGGTCTCCTACGAGCAGTACTTC	CASSLQGVSYEQYF
TRBJ2-3	TRBD1	TRBV18	18	TGTGCCAGCTCACACCTCTTCACCGGGACAGGTGGGACAGATACGCAGTATTTT	CASSHLFTGTGGTDTQYF
TRBJ2-7	-	TRBV2	15	TGTGCCAGCAGTTACTCCGGGGTTGCTGCTTACGAGCAGTACTTC	CASSYSGVAAYEQYF
TRBJ2-7	-	TRBV4-1	14	TGCGCCAGCAGCCCACGGGACTCATTACGGGAGCAGTACTTC	CASSPRDSLREQYF
TRBJ1-2	TRBD1	TRBV28	13	TGTGCCAGCAGCCCACAACAGGGGTTTGGCTACACCTTC	CASSPQQGFGYTF
TRBJ2-2	-	TRBV12-5	11	TGTGCTAGTGGATGGGACCGAGAGCTGTTTTTT	CASGWDRELFF
TRBJ2-1	TRBD2	TRBV9	16	TGTGCCAGCAGCGTAGGTCTAGCGGGAGGGTACAATGAGCAGTTCTTC	CASSVGLAGGYNEQFF
TRBJ2-1	-	TRBV9	15	TGTGCCAGCAGCGCCGAGGGGAGCTCCTACAATGAGCAGTTCTTC	CASSAEGSSYNEQFF
TRBJ2-3	-	TRBV4-1	14	TGCGCCAGCAGCCAAGCAGGGAGTTGGGATACGCAGTATTTT	CASSQAGSWDTQYF
TRBJ2-3	-	TRBV7-2	13	TGTGCCAGCAGCTTGGTCCGCACAGATACGCAGTATTTT	CASSLVRTDTQYF
TRBJ2-7	-	TRBV21-1	18	TGTGCCAGCAGCAACCGACTAAGGGCAGGGGTTTATTCCTACGAGCAGTACTTC	CASSNRLRAGVYSYEQYF
TRBJ2-3	-	TRBV5-4	13	TGTGCCAGCAGCTTTACGGGAGACGATACGCAGTATTTT	CASSFTGDDTQYF
TRBJ2-5	TRBD1	TRBV10-2	17	TGCGCCAGCAGTGGATCACCGGGACAGGAGATACAAGAGACCCAGTACTTC	CASSGSPGQEIQETQYF
TRBJ2-7	TRBD2	TRBV5-1	14	TGCGCCAGCAGCTTGGTCGGGACTAGCAACGAGCAGTACTTC	CASSLVGTSNEQYF